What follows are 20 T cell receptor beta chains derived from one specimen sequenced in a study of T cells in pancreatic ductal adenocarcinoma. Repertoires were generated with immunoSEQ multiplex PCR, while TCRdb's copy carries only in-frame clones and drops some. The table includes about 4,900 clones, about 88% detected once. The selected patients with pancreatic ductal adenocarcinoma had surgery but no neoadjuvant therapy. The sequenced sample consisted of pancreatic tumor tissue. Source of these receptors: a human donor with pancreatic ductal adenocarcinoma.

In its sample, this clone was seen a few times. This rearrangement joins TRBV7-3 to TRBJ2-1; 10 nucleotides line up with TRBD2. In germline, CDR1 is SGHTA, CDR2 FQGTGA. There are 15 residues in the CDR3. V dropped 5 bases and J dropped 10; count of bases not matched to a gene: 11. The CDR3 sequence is CASSPNPSGSSEQFF. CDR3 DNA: TGTGCCAGCAGCCCAAACCCTAGCGGGAGTTCCGAGCAGTTCTTC.

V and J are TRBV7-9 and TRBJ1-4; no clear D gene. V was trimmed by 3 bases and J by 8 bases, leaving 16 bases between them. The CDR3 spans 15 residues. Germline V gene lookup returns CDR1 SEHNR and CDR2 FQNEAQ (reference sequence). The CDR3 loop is CASSLSTPKREKLFF. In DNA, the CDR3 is TGTGCCAGCAGCTTGAGTACGCCGAAGCGCGAAAAACTGTTTTTT.

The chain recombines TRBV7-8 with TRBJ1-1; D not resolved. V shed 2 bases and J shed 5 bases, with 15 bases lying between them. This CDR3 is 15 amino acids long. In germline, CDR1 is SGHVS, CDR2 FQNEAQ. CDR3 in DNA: TGTGCCAGCAGCTTACAGATGATACGGGAGACTGAAGCTTTCTTT. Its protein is CASSLQMIRETEAFF.

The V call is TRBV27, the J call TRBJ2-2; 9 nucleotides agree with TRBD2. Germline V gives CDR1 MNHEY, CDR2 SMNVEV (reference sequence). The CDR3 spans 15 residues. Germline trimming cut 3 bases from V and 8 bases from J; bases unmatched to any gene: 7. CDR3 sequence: CASSFLAGTQGELFF. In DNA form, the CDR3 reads TGTGCCAGCAGTTTCCTAGCGGGGACACAGGGGGAGCTGTTTTTT.

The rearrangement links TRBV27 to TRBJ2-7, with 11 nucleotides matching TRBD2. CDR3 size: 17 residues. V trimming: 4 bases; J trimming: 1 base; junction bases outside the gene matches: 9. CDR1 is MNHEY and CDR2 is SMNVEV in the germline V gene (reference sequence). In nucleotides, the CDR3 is TGTGCCAGCAGTTATTCGTGGACTAGCGGGCTTTCCTACGAGCAGTACTTC. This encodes CASSYSWTSGLSYEQYF.

CDR3 loop: CAWSVFEKLFF. Written as DNA, the CDR3 is TGTGCCTGGAGTGTATTTGAAAAACTGTTTTTT. The chain has TRBV30 and TRBJ1-4, with no clear D. This CDR3 is 11 amino acids long. CDR1 GTSNPN and CDR2 SVGIG come from the germline V gene (reference sequence). V was clipped by 0 bases and J by 7 bases, with 3 bases between them.

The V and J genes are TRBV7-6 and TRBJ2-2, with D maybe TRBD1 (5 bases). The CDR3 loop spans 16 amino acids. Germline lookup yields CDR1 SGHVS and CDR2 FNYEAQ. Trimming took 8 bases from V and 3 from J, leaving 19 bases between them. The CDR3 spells CASSNLRVRDTGELFF. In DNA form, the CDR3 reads TGTGCCAGCTCGAACCTCAGGGTACGGGACACCGGGGAGCTGTTTTTT.

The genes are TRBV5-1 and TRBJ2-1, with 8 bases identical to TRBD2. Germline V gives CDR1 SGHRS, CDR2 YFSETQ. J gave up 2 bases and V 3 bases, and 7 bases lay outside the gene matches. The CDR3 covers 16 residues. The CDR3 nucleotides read TGCGCCAGCAGCTCCGGGGGTAGCGGGGCCTACAATGAGCAGTTCTTC. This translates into CASSSGGSGAYNEQFF.

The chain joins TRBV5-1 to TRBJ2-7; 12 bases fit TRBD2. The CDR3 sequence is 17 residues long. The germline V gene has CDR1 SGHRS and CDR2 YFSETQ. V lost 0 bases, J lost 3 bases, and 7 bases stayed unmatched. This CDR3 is CASSLEASGREIYEQYF. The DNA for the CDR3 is TGCGCCAGCAGCTTGGAGGCTAGCGGGAGGGAAATCTACGAGCAGTACTTC.

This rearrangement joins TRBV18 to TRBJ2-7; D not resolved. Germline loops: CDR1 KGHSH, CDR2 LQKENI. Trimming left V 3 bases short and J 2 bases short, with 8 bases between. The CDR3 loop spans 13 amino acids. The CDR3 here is CASSPNSTYEQYF. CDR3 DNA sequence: TGTGCCAGCTCACCGAACAGTACCTACGAGCAGTACTTC. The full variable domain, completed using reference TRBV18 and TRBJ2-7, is NAGVMQNPRHLVRRRGQEARLRCSPMKGHSHVYWYRQLPEEGLKFMVYLQKENIIDESGMPKERFSAEFPKEGPSILRIQQVVRGDSAAYFCASSPNSTYEQYFGPGTRLTVT.

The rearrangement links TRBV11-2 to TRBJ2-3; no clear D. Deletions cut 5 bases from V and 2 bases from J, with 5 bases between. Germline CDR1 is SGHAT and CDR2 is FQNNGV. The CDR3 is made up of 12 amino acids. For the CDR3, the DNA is TGTGCCAGCAGCCGAAACACAGATACGCAGTATTTT. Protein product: CASSRNTDTQYF.

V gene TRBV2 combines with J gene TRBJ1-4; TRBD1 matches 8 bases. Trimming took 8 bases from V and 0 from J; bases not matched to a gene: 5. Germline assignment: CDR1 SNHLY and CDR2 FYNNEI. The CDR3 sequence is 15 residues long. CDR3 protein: CASGTGRATNEKLFF. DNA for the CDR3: TGTGCCAGCGGGACAGGTCGAGCAACTAATGAAAAACTGTTTTTT.

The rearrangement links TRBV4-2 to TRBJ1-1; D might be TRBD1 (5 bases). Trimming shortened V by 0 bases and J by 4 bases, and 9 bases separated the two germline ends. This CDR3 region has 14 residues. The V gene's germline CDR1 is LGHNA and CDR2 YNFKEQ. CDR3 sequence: CASSQDQGGTEAFF. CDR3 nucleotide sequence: TGTGCCAGCAGCCAAGACCAGGGCGGCACTGAAGCTTTCTTT.

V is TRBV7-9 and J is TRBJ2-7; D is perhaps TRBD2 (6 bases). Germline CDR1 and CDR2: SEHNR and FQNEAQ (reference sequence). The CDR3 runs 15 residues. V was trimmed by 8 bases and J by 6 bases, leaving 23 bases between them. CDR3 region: CASSNSDSLRGEQYF. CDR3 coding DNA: TGTGCCAGCTCAAACTCCGACTCCCTGCGGGGCGAGCAGTACTTC. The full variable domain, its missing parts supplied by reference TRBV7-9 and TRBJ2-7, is DTGVSQNPRHKITKRGQNVTFRCDPISEHNRLYWYRQTLGQGPEFLTYFQNEAQLEKSRLLSDRFSAERPKGSFSTLEIQRTEQGDSAMYLCASSNSDSLRGEQYFGPGTRLTVT.

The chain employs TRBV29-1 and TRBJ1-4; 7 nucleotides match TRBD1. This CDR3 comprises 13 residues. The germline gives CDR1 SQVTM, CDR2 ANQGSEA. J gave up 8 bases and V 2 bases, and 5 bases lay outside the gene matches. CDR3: CSVERQGGEKLFF. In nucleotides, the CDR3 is TGCAGCGTTGAACGACAGGGAGGCGAAAAACTGTTTTTT.

DNA of the CDR3: TGTGCCAGCAGCGTAGGGGGACAGGGGGCGGGGGAGCAGTACTTC. Amino acid sequence: CASSVGGQGAGEQYF. This chain joins TRBV9 and TRBJ2-7; 12 positions agree with TRBD1. The CDR3 has 15 amino acids. With V trimmed by 0 bases and J by 7 bases, 5 bases remained unmatched. The germline V gene has CDR1 SGDLS and CDR2 YYNGEE. The whole variable domain, remainder taken from reference TRBV9 and TRBJ2-7, is DSGVTQTPKHLITATGQRVTLRCSPRSGDLSVYWYQQSLDQGLQFLIQYYNGEERAKGNILERFSAQQFPDLHSELNLSSLELGDSALYFCASSVGGQGAGEQYFGPGTRLTVT.

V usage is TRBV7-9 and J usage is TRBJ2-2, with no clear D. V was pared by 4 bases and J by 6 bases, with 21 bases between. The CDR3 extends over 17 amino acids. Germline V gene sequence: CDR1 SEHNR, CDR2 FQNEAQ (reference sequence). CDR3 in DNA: TGTGCCAGCAGCTCACCCTACGCGACTCTGGACCCCGGGGAGCTGTTTTTT. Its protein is CASSSPYATLDPGELFF. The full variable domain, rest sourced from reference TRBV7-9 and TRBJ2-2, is DTGVSQNPRHKITKRGQNVTFRCDPISEHNRLYWYRQTLGQGPEFLTYFQNEAQLEKSRLLSDRFSAERPKGSFSTLEIQRTEQGDSAMYLCASSSPYATLDPGELFFGEGSRLTVL.

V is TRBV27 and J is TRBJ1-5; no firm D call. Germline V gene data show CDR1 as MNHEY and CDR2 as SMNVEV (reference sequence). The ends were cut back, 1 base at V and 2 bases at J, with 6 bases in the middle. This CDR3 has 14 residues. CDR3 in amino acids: CASSLLGGNQPQHF. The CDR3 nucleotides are TGTGCCAGCAGTTTATTGGGTGGCAATCAGCCCCAGCATTTT.

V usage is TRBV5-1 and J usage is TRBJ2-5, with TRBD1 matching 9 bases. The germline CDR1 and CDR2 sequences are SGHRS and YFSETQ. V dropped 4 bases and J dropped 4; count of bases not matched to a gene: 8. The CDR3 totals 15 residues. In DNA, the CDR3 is TGCGCCAGCAGCCCGCGGACAGGGGCAGGAGAGACCCAGTACTTC. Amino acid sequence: CASSPRTGAGETQYF.

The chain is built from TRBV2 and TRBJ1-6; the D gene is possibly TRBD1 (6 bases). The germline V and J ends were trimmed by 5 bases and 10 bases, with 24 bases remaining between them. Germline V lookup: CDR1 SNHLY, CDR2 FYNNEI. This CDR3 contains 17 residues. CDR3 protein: CASSSPLGLGAGSPLHF. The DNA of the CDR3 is TGTGCCAGCAGTAGCCCCCTAGGGTTGGGGGCTGGGTCACCCCTCCACTTT.